This TCR beta chain came from a study of blood T cell repertoires in COVID-19. Measured with immunoSEQ multiplex PCR; TCRdb has only the in-frame clones, and not every one. The repertoire holds about 440,000 clones, with more than 70% as singletons. The CDR3 covers 15 residues. In germline, CDR1 is GTSNPN, CDR2 SVGIG (reference sequence). J was trimmed by 7 bases and V by 0 bases; bases with no gene match: 11. This clone has just a few counts. Material: peripheral blood. This chain joins TRBV30 and TRBJ2-7; 8 bases match TRBD1. The clonotype originates from a woman in her forties or fifties with COVID-19, enrolled during active disease. This CDR3 reads CAWSVGSGGEEEQYF. In nucleotides, the CDR3 is TGTGCCTGGAGTGTAGGGTCAGGGGGCGAGGAAGAGCAGTACTTC.